This T cell receptor beta chain was found in a study of early T cells in non-severe SARS-CoV-2 infection (dated by TCRdb to the early 2020s). For the study in its entirety: Because TCR sequencing was done on bulk RNA from unsorted whole blood, the alpha and beta chains could not be paired. What the authors observed across the whole study: Matching against VDJdb was skewed toward anti-spike CD8 responses, likely underestimated virus-specific expansions, and missed private and CD4 specificities.

Preparation of the library involved 5' RACE. The run used a NextSeq 500. In the TCR library protocol, unique molecular identifiers were attached to individual cDNA molecules to correct for PCR bias and sequencing error. Sequencing covered both TCR alpha and beta chains, and within each sample the abundances of alpha and beta sequences were tightly co-correlated. In the authors' own workflow: V gene, J gene and CDR3 annotation of TCR sequences was performed with Decombinator V4. TCRs were defined as expanded if a significant change between any two time points was detected under a Poisson model with p below 0.0001. TCR abundances were normalised to the total number of TCRs sequenced in each sample and reported as counts per million. MAIT TCRs were defined by TRAV1-2 paired with TRAJ12, TRAJ20 or TRAJ33, and iNKT TCRs by TRAV10 paired with TRAJ18. VDJdb, accessed 1 November 2021, was searched for CMV, EBV and SARS-CoV-2 annotated TCRs, excluding TCRs annotated for multiple antigens. TCRdb trimmed public reads at Q25 via fastp, called clones via MiXCR and kept in-frame beta chains. Each CDR3 protein gets just one entry, which takes the most common genes and DNA from the rows behind it. These V and J calls derive from TCRdb rather than the authors' analysis. The sample data list about 110,000 distinct CDR3 sequences, and 11% of these were observed just once. The ten largest clonotypes hold roughly 8% of the sample.

Points on this clonotype: Its antigen is still unknown. The sample holds no much larger clone one base away, and base qualities are not on file.

V drops 6 bases and J drops 2 bases, leaving 8 bases in between. From the germline V gene, CDR1 is WSHSY and CDR2 is SAAADI. Including the terminal cysteine and phenylalanine, the CDR3 comprises 13 residues. Here the CDR3 DNA is all that survives: 39 bases in frame from base 1. The study was a case-control design nested within a healthcare worker cohort in London, UK, with weekly nasopharyngeal swab PCR tests and blood sampling. Healthcare workers were recruited between 23 and 31 March 2020, during the week of the UK lockdown, and were followed weekly for up to about 15 weeks. The clonotype originates from an adult who was a healthcare worker with PCR-confirmed SARS-CoV-2 infection or an uninfected control (not recorded which). Material: whole blood. Recombination joined TRBV10-2 with TRBJ2-4, with the D segment possibly TRBD1 or TRBD2, each aligning over 5 bases. The CDR3 sequence is CASRQGPKNIQYF. The nucleotides read TGCGCCAGCAGGCAGGGACCCAAAAACATTCAGTACTTC.